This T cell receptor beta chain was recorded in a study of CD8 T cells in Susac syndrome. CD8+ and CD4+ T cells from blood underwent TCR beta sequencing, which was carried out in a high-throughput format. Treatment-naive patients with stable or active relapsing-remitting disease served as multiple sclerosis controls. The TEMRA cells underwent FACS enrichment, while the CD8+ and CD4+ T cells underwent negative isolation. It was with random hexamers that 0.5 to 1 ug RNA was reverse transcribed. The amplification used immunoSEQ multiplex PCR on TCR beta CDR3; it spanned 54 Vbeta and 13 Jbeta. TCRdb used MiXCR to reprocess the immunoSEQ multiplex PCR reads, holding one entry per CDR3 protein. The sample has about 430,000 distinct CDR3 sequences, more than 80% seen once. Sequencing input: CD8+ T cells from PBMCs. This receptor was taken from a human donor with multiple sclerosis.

Here the CDR3 reads CASSEGTGAALEQYF. The CDR3 DNA reads as TGCGCCAGCAGTGAAGGGACAGGGGCAGCTCTGGAGCAGTACTTC. The gene calls are TRBV10-1 and TRBJ2-7; 10 bases agree with TRBD1. The CDR3 runs to 15 residues. Germline loops: CDR1 WNHNN, CDR2 SYGVQD (reference sequence). The V gene end was trimmed by 3 bases and the J gene end by 7 bases; junction bases not matched to a gene: 9.